The sequence of this T cell receptor (beta chain) was determined in a study of beta chain features in type 1 diabetes. The CDR3 is 14 amino acids. Trimming shortened V by 5 bases and J by 5 bases, and 15 bases separated the two germline ends. The V gene's germline CDR1 is MNHNS and CDR2 SASEGT. Investigators reverse transcribed all isolated RNA, so they sequenced expressed TCRB transcripts. Clones were read by immunoSEQ multiplex PCR, and TCRdb kept only the in-frame ones, dropping some. The data contain a few hundred thousand clones, around 10% of them singletons. Regarding the study as a whole: cDNA sequencing could over-represent cells with high TCR expression. TCRB CDR3s from Type 1 diabetes patients were moderately but significantly shorter in all four CD4+ subsets. A closer apparent resemblance between naive, central memory and Treg TCRB repertoires was seen in patients than in healthy donors.

This clone has a handful of counts. The antigen is not known. The rearrangement joins TRBV6-1 to TRBJ2-5; no clear D gene. The sequenced material came from central memory CD4+ T cells from blood. This receptor was identified in a man aged 25-45 years with type 1 diabetes. CDR3 DNA sequence: TGTGCCAGCAGTTATATAAAGTCAGTGGAGACCCAGTACTTC. Encoded protein: CASSYIKSVETQYF.